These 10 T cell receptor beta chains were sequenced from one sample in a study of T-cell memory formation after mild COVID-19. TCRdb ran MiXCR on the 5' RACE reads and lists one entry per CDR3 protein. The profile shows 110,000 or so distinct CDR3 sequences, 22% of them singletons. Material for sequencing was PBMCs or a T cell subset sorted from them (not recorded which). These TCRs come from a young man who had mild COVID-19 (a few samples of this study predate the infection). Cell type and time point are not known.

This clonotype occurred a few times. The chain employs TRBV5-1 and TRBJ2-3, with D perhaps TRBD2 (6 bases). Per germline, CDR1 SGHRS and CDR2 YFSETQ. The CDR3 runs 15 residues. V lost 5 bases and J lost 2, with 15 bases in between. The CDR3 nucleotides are TGCGCCAGCAGTTCTTTCGGCGGGAACACAGATACGCAGTATTTT. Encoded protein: CASSSFGGNTDTQYF.

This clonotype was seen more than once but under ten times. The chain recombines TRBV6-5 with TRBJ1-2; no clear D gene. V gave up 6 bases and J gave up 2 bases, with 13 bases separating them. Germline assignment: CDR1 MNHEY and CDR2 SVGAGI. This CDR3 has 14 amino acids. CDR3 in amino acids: CASSPVARNYGYTF. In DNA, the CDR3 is TGTGCCAGCAGCCCCGTGGCGAGGAACTATGGCTACACCTTC.

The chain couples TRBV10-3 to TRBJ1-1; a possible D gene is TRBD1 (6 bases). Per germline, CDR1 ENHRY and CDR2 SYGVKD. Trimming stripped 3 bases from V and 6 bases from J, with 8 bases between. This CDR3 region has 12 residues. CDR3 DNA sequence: TGTGCCATCAGTGACAGGGGCCCTGAAGCTTTCTTT. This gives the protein CAISDRGPEAFF.

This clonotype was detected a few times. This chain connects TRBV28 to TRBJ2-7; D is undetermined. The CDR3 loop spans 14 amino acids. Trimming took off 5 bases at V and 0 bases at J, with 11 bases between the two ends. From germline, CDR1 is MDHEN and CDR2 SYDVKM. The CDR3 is CASSPLVFSYEQYV. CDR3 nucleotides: TGTGCCAGCAGTCCGCTGGTATTCTCCTACGAGCAGTACGTC.

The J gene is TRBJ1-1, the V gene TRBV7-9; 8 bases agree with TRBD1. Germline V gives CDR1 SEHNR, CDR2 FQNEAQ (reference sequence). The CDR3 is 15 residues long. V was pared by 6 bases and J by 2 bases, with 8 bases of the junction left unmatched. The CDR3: CASRQRQGPNTEAFF. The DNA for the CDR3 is TGTGCCAGCAGACAACGACAGGGGCCTAACACTGAAGCTTTCTTT.

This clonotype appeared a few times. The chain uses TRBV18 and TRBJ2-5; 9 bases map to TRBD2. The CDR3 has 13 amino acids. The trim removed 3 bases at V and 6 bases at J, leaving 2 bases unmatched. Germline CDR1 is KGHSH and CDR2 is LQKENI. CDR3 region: CASSPAGGKTQYF. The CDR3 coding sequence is TGTGCCAGCTCACCGGCGGGAGGGAAGACCCAGTACTTC.

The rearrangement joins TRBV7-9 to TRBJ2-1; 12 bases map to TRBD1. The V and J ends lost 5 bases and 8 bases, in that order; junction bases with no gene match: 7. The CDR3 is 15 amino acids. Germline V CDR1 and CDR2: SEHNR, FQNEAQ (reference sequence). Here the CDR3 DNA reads TGTGCCAGCAGCCGCCGGGACAGGGGGCCCTATGAGCAGTTCTTC. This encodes CASSRRDRGPYEQFF.

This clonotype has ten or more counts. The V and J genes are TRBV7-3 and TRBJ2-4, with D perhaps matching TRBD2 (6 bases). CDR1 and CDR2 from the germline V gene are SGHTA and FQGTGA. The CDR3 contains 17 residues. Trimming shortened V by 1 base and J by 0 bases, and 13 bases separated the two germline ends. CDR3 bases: TGTGCCAGCAGCTTAATACGCGGGGACCTAGCCAAAAACATTCAGTACTTC. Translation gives CASSLIRGDLAKNIQYF.

In nucleotides, the CDR3 is TGTGCCAGCAGCTTGAGGGCTAGCGGGGGCGAGACCCAGTACTTC. Residues: CASSLRASGGETQYF. This chain links TRBV5-4 with TRBJ2-5; 10 nucleotides align to TRBD2. V lost 1 base and J lost 5; bases outside the gene matches: 5. CDR1 and CDR2 from the germline V gene are SGHNT and YYREEE (reference sequence). The CDR3 is 15 residues long.

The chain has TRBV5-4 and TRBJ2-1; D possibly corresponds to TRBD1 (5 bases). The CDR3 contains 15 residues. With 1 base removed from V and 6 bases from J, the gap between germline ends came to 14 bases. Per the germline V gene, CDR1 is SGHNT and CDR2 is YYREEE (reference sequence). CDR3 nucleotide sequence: TGTGCCAGCAGCTTGACTTGGGGCGCCGGCAATGAGCAGTTCTTC. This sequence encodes CASSLTWGAGNEQFF. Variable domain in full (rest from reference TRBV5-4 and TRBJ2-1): ETGVTQSPTHLIKTRGQQVTLRCSSQSGHNTVSWYQQALGQGPQFIFQYYREEENGRGNFPPRFSGLQFPNYSSELNVNALELDDSALYLCASSLTWGAGNEQFFGPGTRLTVL.